The present TCR beta chain was sequenced within a study of cytomegalovirus exposure and HLA in healthy donors. Primers: 60 Vbeta forward and 13 Jbeta reverse. Authors' methods: A later analysis counted 65 million to 95 million unique TCR beta chains, around 10 million shared. The protocol was immunoSEQ multiplex PCR, while the TCRdb copy is restricted to in-frame clones and leaves out a portion. That table gives V, J and clone size, and the DNA gave D and trimming. In the table there are roughly 200,000 clones, 82% of which are singletons. The length of the CDR3 is 15 residues. Trimming left V 4 bases short and J 0 bases short, with 12 bases between. The germline V gene encodes CDR1 MDHEN and CDR2 SYDVKM.

The TCR comes from a woman in her forties in good health and CMV-seronegative. Sample: PBMCs. This chain uses TRBV28 with TRBJ1-2; D is unresolved. CDR3 bases: TGTGCCAGCAGTTGGCCCGGCGGGGCTAACTATGGCTACACCTTC. It encodes CASSWPGGANYGYTF.